This passage covers 30 T cell receptor beta chains from one sample sequenced in a study of response to subunit inactivated influenza vaccine. TCRdb re-analysed the RT-PCR reads in MiXCR, keeping a single row per CDR3 protein. The table shows about 800,000 distinct CDR3 sequences, with around 20% occurring only once. The sample consisted of PBMCs from blood, taken about 5 days after vaccination. All receptors derive from a man aged 45-60 years who received an inactivated influenza vaccine.

This rearrangement joins TRBV12-3 or TRBV12-4 to TRBJ2-3, with 13 bases identical to TRBD2. The CDR3 loop spans 17 amino acids. J was trimmed by 2 bases and V by 5 bases; bases with no gene match: 7. In nucleotides, the CDR3 is TGTGCCAGCAGTCCGGGACTAGCGGGACGGTTCACAGATACGCAGTATTTT. It translates to CASSPGLAGRFTDTQYF.

The chain has TRBV10-3 and TRBJ2-7; 9 nucleotides align to TRBD2. The germline gives CDR1 ENHRY, CDR2 SYGVKD. V shed 2 bases, J shed 6 bases, and the junction held 5 bases outside the gene matches. The CDR3 runs 14 residues. CDR3 sequence (DNA): TGTGCCATCAGTGAGGCTAGCGGGAATACCGAGCAGTACTTC. Translation: CAISEASGNTEQYF.

The CDR3 sequence: CASGVTEAFF. Written as DNA, the CDR3 is TGTGCCAGTGGGGTGACTGAAGCTTTCTTT. The chain links TRBV12-3 or TRBV12-4 to TRBJ1-1, with D hard to call. The V and J ends lost 9 bases and 5 bases respectively, with 7 bases between them. The length of the CDR3 is 10 residues.

The chain carries TRBV14 and TRBJ2-1; 9 bases align to TRBD1. V lost 3 bases to trimming and J lost 2 bases; unmatched junction nucleotides: 5. Germline assignment: CDR1 SGHDN and CDR2 FVKESK. The CDR3 is 16 residues long. The CDR3 spells CASSHPGQGAYNEQFF. CDR3 in DNA: TGTGCCAGCAGCCATCCGGGACAGGGCGCCTACAATGAGCAGTTCTTC.

This clonotype was picked up a small number of times. The rearrangement joins TRBV12-3 or TRBV12-4 to TRBJ2-7; no clear D. The V end lost 2 bases, the J end lost 5 bases, and 13 bases lay between the germline ends. The CDR3 sequence is 14 residues long. CDR3 coding DNA: TGTGCCAGCAGTTTATTAGGCATTAGGGACGAGCAGTACTTC. It yields the protein CASSLLGIRDEQYF.

This rearrangement joins TRBV12-3 or TRBV12-4 to TRBJ1-3, with D hard to call. V was clipped by 6 bases and J by 2 bases, with 14 bases between them. The CDR3 is 15 amino acids. The CDR3 DNA sequence: TGTGCCAGCAGACCGACCGCGGCCACTGGAAACACCATATATTTT. Encoded protein: CASRPTAATGNTIYF.

The V and J genes are TRBV6-1 and TRBJ2-7; TRBD1 matches 12 bases. CDR1 is MNHNS and CDR2 is SASEGT in the germline V gene. V shed 5 bases and J 5 bases; nucleotides not matched to a gene: 7. The CDR3 is 15 residues long. The CDR3, as DNA: TGTGCCAGCAGTAAGGGACAGGGGGCGCTTAACGAGCAGTACTTC. Translating it yields CASSKGQGALNEQYF.

The rearrangement links TRBV7-2 to TRBJ2-4; 9 positions agree with TRBD1. The germline gives CDR1 SGHTA, CDR2 FQGNSA. The V and J ends lost 5 bases and 0 bases, in that order; junction bases with no gene match: 2. The CDR3 is 15 amino acids. The CDR3 here is CASSKDRGAKNIQYF. DNA of the CDR3: TGTGCCAGCAGCAAGGACAGGGGAGCCAAAAACATTCAGTACTTC.

Turning to this clonotype: Mismatch with germline at one junction end may stem from a read error. The chain recombines TRBV12-3 or TRBV12-4 with TRBJ2-5; D unresolved. This CDR3 is 13 amino acids long. The CDR3 DNA follows: TGTGCCAGCAGTCTCTTCCACCATGAGACCCAGTACTTC. Encoded protein: CASSLFHHETQYF.

The sample holds a few counts of this clonotype. V is TRBV7-6 and J is TRBJ1-5, with 8 bases aligning to TRBD1. The CDR3 consists of 15 residues. The V and J ends lost 1 base and 5 bases, in that order; junction bases with no gene match: 4. Germline V lookup: CDR1 SGHVS, CDR2 FNYEAQ. CDR3 in amino acids: CASSLGRGQDQPQHF. Written as DNA, the CDR3 is TGTGCCAGCAGCTTAGGCAGGGGGCAGGATCAGCCCCAGCATTTT.

This clonotype has ten or more counts. V usage is TRBV10-3 and J usage is TRBJ2-1; TRBD2 is a possible D gene (5 bases). The V end was cut by 0 bases, the J end by 0 bases, with 18 bases between. There are 19 residues in the CDR3. Germline CDR1 and CDR2: ENHRY and SYGVKD. The CDR3 loop reads CAISESTVPDWSSYNEQFF. CDR3 coding DNA: TGTGCCATCAGTGAGTCGACGGTGCCGGACTGGAGCTCCTACAATGAGCAGTTCTTC.

This sequence joins TRBV6-5 and TRBJ2-5, with 8 nucleotides matching TRBD1. This CDR3 has 19 residues. CDR1 is MNHEY and CDR2 is SVGAGI in the germline V gene. V was clipped by 2 bases and J by 1 base; unmatched bases: 15. The CDR3 DNA reads TGTGCCAGCAGTTACCCCCGACTAGGACAGGGCGCCTTCCAAGAGACCCAGTACTTC. It encodes CASSYPRLGQGAFQETQYF.

The chain links TRBV20-1 to TRBJ2-7; D gene uncertain. The germline V gene has CDR1 DFQATT and CDR2 SNEGSKA (reference sequence). This CDR3 spans 13 amino acids. The V end was cut by 6 bases, the J end by 3 bases, with 15 bases between. CDR3 loop: CSAKLPLVYEQYF. CDR3 nucleotides: TGCAGTGCGAAGCTCCCCCTAGTCTACGAGCAGTACTTC.

This clonotype was seen a handful of times. The chain couples TRBV7-2 to TRBJ2-2; no reliable D call. Trimming took 2 bases from V and 0 from J, leaving 10 bases between them. Germline V lookup: CDR1 SGHTA, CDR2 FQGNSA. The CDR3 spans 16 residues. The CDR3 is CASSLSPSANTGELFF. CDR3 DNA sequence: TGTGCCAGCAGCTTATCTCCCAGCGCGAACACCGGGGAGCTGTTTTTT.

This chain uses TRBV5-1 with TRBJ1-2; D uncertain. V lost 0 bases and J lost 6, with 9 bases in between. In germline, CDR1 is SGHRS, CDR2 YFSETQ. The CDR3 has 13 residues. CDR3 DNA: TGCGCCAGCAGCTTGGCTGGTCAGAATGGCTACACCTTC. Translated: CASSLAGQNGYTF.

This clonotype was counted between two and nine times. CDR3 coding DNA: TGCGCCAGCAGGTACGGGACAGGGGCCTACGAGCAGTACTTC. Translating gives CASRYGTGAYEQYF. The chain recombines TRBV5-1 with TRBJ2-7, with 10 bases identical to TRBD1. The CDR3 sequence is 14 residues long. Germline lookup yields CDR1 SGHRS and CDR2 YFSETQ. The V segment lost 5 bases and the J segment 2 bases; nucleotides outside the gene matches: 4. Drawing the rest from reference TRBV5-1 and TRBJ2-7, the complete variable domain is KAGVTQTPRYLIKTRGQQVTLSCSPISGHRSVSWYQQTPGQGLQFLFEYFSETQRNKGNFPGRFSGRQFSNSRSEMNVSTLELGDSALYLCASRYGTGAYEQYFGPGTRLTVT.

The V gene is TRBV7-9, the J gene TRBJ2-3, with unresolved D. Trimming stripped 1 base from V and 8 bases from J, with 7 bases between. Germline V gene sequence: CDR1 SEHNR, CDR2 FQNEAQ (reference sequence). This CDR3 has 12 residues. The CDR3 DNA reads as TGTGCCAGCAGCTTAGAACATCCTACGCAGTATTTT. Its protein product is CASSLEHPTQYF.

This clonotype was detected a few times. This sequence joins TRBV5-6 and TRBJ2-7; TRBD1 matches at 9 bases. Germline V gene lookup returns CDR1 SGHDT and CDR2 YYEEEE. CDR3 length: 15 residues. With V trimmed by 3 bases and J by 0 bases, 4 bases remained unmatched. The CDR3, as DNA: TGTGCCAGCAGCTACAGGGGGCGTAGCTCCTACGAGCAGTACTTC. Protein: CASSYRGRSSYEQYF. Full variable domain (rest looked up from reference TRBV5-6 and TRBJ2-7): DAGVTQSPTHLIKTRGQQVTLRCSPKSGHDTVSWYQQALGQGPQFIFQYYEEEERQRGNFPDRFSGHQFPNYSSELNVNALLLGDSALYLCASSYRGRSSYEQYFGPGTRLTVT.

The table lists this clonotype with a count of one. The J gene is TRBJ2-5, the V gene TRBV12-3 or TRBV12-4, with 11 nucleotides matching TRBD1. The J call is doubtful: the DNA matches TRBJ2-1 better. This CDR3 has 15 amino acids. The CDR3 DNA sequence: TGTGCCAGCAGTTTATCCGGGACAGGGGGAGAGACCCAGTTCTTC. Protein sequence: CASSLSGTGGETQFF.

This sequence joins TRBV7-9 and TRBJ2-3; TRBD2 aligns across 12 bases. The CDR3 has 16 amino acids. J gave up 2 bases and V 4 bases, and 4 bases lay outside the gene matches. Germline V gene lookup returns CDR1 SEHNR and CDR2 FQNEAQ (reference sequence). The DNA of the CDR3 is TGTGCCAGCAGCTCAAGGACTAGCGGGACCACAGATACGCAGTATTTT. Residues: CASSSRTSGTTDTQYF.

This clonotype was counted only a few times. V is TRBV7-8 and J is TRBJ2-7, with D hard to call. Germline V gene lookup returns CDR1 SGHVS and CDR2 FQNEAQ. The CDR3 totals 16 residues. The V and J ends lost 4 bases and 3 bases respectively, with 19 bases between them. In DNA, the CDR3 is TGTGCCAGCAGCTCCACAGACCTACTTGGGTACTACGAGCAGTACTTC. Amino acid sequence: CASSSTDLLGYYEQYF.

The chain links TRBV29-1 to TRBJ2-7, with D perhaps TRBD1 (5 bases). Trimming stripped 3 bases from V and 3 bases from J, with 18 bases between. This CDR3 has 15 amino acids. Germline CDR1 SQVTM, CDR2 ANQGSEA. CDR3 residues: CSVEFPAGRDYEQYF. For the CDR3, the DNA is TGCAGCGTTGAGTTCCCGGCAGGGCGCGACTACGAGCAGTACTTC.

This chain joins TRBV10-3 and TRBJ2-3, with 8 bases identical to TRBD1. Germline V lookup: CDR1 ENHRY, CDR2 SYGVKD. With 3 bases clipped from V and 3 bases from J, the junction kept 2 bases outside the gene matches. The CDR3 is made up of 14 amino acids. The CDR3 reads CAISDRGLTDTQYF. The CDR3 region has the DNA TGTGCCATCAGTGACAGGGGGCTAACAGATACGCAGTATTTT.

This clonotype was seen a handful of times. The chain links TRBV15 to TRBJ2-2; no clear D. Germline lookup yields CDR1 LNHNV and CDR2 YYDKDF (reference sequence). The germline V and J ends were trimmed by 1 base and 7 bases, with 1 base remaining between them. CDR3 length equals 11 residues. CDR3: CATSRGGELFF. The CDR3 coding sequence is TGTGCCACCAGCAGAGGCGGGGAGCTGTTTTTT.

The CDR3 loop is CASSFLGTEAAEAFF. In DNA form, the CDR3 reads TGCGCCAGCAGCTTCCTAGGGACAGAAGCGGCTGAAGCTTTCTTT. The chain uses TRBV5-1 and TRBJ1-1, with 7 bases lining up with TRBD1. Germline CDR1 is SGHRS and CDR2 is YFSETQ. The CDR3 is 15 amino acids. The V gene end was trimmed by 2 bases and the J gene end by 6 bases; junction bases not matched to a gene: 10.

This clonotype was seen a few times. In DNA, the CDR3 is TGTGCCACCAGCAGAGGAACCGGGACAGCCTCCTACGAGCAGTACTTC. As protein: CATSRGTGTASYEQYF. The rearrangement links TRBV15 to TRBJ2-7; TRBD1 agrees at 7 bases. Germline CDR1 and CDR2: LNHNV and YYDKDF (reference sequence). The CDR3 totals 16 residues. V gave up 1 base and J gave up 0 bases; unmatched junction bases: 6.

This CDR3 reads CASSPRSGVQETQYF. In DNA form, the CDR3 reads TGTGCCAGCAGTCCACGTAGCGGGGTACAAGAGACCCAGTACTTC. The J gene is TRBJ2-5, the V gene TRBV12-3 or TRBV12-4; 8 bases align to TRBD2. With V trimmed by 5 bases and J by 2 bases, 7 bases remained unmatched. This CDR3 comprises 15 residues.

There are a few counts of this clonotype. The rearrangement uses TRBV4-3 and TRBJ2-1; 14 bases map to TRBD2. This CDR3 region has 19 residues. Per the germline V gene, CDR1 is LGHNA and CDR2 is YSLEER. V was pared by 0 bases and J by 2 bases, with 6 bases of the junction left unmatched. CDR3 in amino acids: CASSQDSGLAGVTYNEQFF. The CDR3 region has the DNA TGCGCCAGCAGCCAAGACTCGGGACTAGCGGGGGTAACCTACAATGAGCAGTTCTTC.

There are a few counts of this clonotype. The rearrangement uses TRBV30 and TRBJ2-1, with 7 bases identical to TRBD2. Trimming removed 0 bases from V and 4 bases from J; junction bases left unmatched: 15. Germline CDR1 reads GTSNPN; CDR2 reads SVGIG (reference sequence). The CDR3 has 18 amino acids. The CDR3 DNA reads as TGTGCCTGGAGTGTACGAGTAGGGTTGCTAGCGGTATACAATGAGCAGTTCTTC. This translates into CAWSVRVGLLAVYNEQFF.

In this sample, this clonotype turned up a few times. The chain carries TRBV5-1 and TRBJ2-5; D possibly corresponds to TRBD1 (5 bases). Between the trimmed V and J ends, which lost 7 bases and 5 bases, there was a span of 21 bases. CDR3 length equals 15 residues. Germline CDR1 and CDR2: SGHRS and YFSETQ. The CDR3 DNA follows: TGCGCCAGCTACCTGGGGCCCGCTGGTGTGGAGACCCAGTACTTC. Its protein product is CASYLGPAGVETQYF.